This TCR beta chain was documented in a study of breast tumors, draining lymph nodes, adjacent tissues. Findings and limits, study-wide: Tumor TCR diversity was below lymph nodes but above nontumor tissue. The data were judged consistent with most tumor T cells coming from lymph node and expanding in tumor.

As regards this clonotype: As yet, its antigen is unknown.

The CDR3 sequence is 10 residues long. Trimming left V 4 bases short and J 9 bases short, with 7 bases between. The germline CDR1 and CDR2 sequences are SQVTM and ANQGSEA. Each CDR3 protein gets one entry after TCRdb re-called the multiplex PCR reads with MiXCR. This table has tens of thousands of distinct CDR3 sequences, about 23% appearing once. The V gene is TRBV29-1, the J gene TRBJ2-1, with D hard to call. The TCR comes from a female donor with breast cancer. Some clones in this sample may be carry-over from other donors' samples. The sequencing sample was made of breast tumor tissue. For the CDR3, the DNA is TGCAGCGTTGGTGTTTTTGAGCAGTTCTTC. Amino acids: CSVGVFEQFF.